The clone carrying this T cell receptor (beta chain) was seen a handful of times. As yet, its antigen is unknown. The genes are named according to mouse. The read is 4 residues too short to cover the CDR3 end, so that end is filled in from the germline J gene. The CDR3 has 15 amino acids. The germline V gene encodes CDR1 NSQYPW and CDR2 LRSPGD (reference sequence). RNA extraction was followed by reverse transcription into cDNA, which acted as the sequencing template. Clones were sequenced by immunoSEQ multiplex PCR, and TCRdb holds only the in-frame ones, with some missing. The sample contains 250,000 or so clones, none of them singletons. The sample comes from a study of CD8+ T cells in alopecia areata. Across the whole study: Transfer of skin from roughly 6-12-month-old C3H/HeJ graft donors with spontaneous alopecia was made to approximately 6-11-week-old female C3H/HeJ mice. Study results and caveats: Lesional scalp exceeded normal scalp in clonality, especially in alopecia totalis/universalis. Sequence data from scalp samples additionally include resident alphabeta T cells of normal skin. Sharing of TCR sequences between patients (possibly for HLA-related reasons) was less clear than in mice.

It was with CD4, CD8alpha, NKG2D, NKG2ACE and other markers that pooled cutaneous lymph node cells were sorted. The chain carries TRBV1 and TRBJ2-5, with a weak D call TRBD2 (7 bases). The sequenced sample was CD4+ T cells sorted from a lymph node. This sequence originates from a C3H/HeJ mouse with alopecia areata. The MHC haplotype of the strain is H2-k. This chain's CDR3 is CTCSAKGGAGDTQYF. The CDR3 DNA, read in part, is TGCACCTGCAGTGCTAAGGGGGGCGCCGGTGAC.